This TCR beta chain was captured by sequencing in a study of cytomegalovirus exposure and HLA in healthy donors. General study points: Follow-up analysis later connected one missense variant in DCLRE1C with trimming of TCR beta V- and J-genes.

This PCR relied on a set of 60 Vbeta primers and 13 Jbeta primers. The data were produced by immunoSEQ multiplex PCR, yet TCRdb's version contains in-frame clones alone and is incomplete. The sample has 200,000 or so clones; roughly three quarters are singletons. Donors in the study were healthy people who gave bone marrow. The CDR3 covers 16 residues. Germline CDR1 reads MDHEN; CDR2 reads SYDVKM. Trimming pared 4 bases from V and 3 bases from J, leaving 15 bases between. As to this clone: Its cognate antigen is unknown.

Material: PBMCs. The TCR sequence derives from a male donor in good health and CMV-seropositive. The V and J genes are TRBV28 and TRBJ2-2; possibly TRBD2 for D (6 bases). This chain's CDR3 is CASSSEGLSDTGELFF. DNA for the CDR3: TGTGCCAGCAGTTCGGAGGGCCTTTCGGACACCGGGGAGCTGTTTTTT. The whole variable domain, filled in from reference TRBV28 and TRBJ2-2, reads DVKVTQSSRYLVKRTGEKVFLECVQDMDHENMFWYRQDPGLGLRLIYFSYDVKMKEKGDIPEGYSVSREKKERFSLILESASTNQTSMYLCASSSEGLSDTGELFFGEGSRLTVL.